A single sample is the source of the 8 T cell receptor beta chains below, sequenced in a study of blood T cell repertoires in COVID-19. Sequenced by immunoSEQ multiplex PCR; TCRdb stores in-frame clones only, minus some. The sample lists over 100,000 clones; roughly 84% were seen once. Sequences were obtained from PBMCs or T cells enriched from blood (not recorded which). The receptors here all came from a woman aged 25-40 years who had recovered from COVID-19.

The chain uses TRBV5-6 and TRBJ2-2; TRBD2 agrees at 7 bases. The CDR3 extends over 15 amino acids. Germline V lookup: CDR1 SGHDT, CDR2 YYEEEE. With V trimmed by 4 bases and J by 3 bases, 6 bases remained unmatched. CDR3 coding DNA: TGTGCCAGCAGCCTAGGACTAGGGGACACCGGGGAGCTGTTTTTT. Translated: CASSLGLGDTGELFF. The full variable domain, in which reference TRBV5-6 and TRBJ2-2 provide the parts outside the CDR3, is DAGVTQSPTHLIKTRGQQVTLRCSPKSGHDTVSWYQQALGQGPQFIFQYYEEEERQRGNFPDRFSGHQFPNYSSELNVNALLLGDSALYLCASSLGLGDTGELFFGEGSRLTVL.

This chain links TRBV6-8 with TRBJ1-2; D possibly corresponds to TRBD1 (6 bases). Germline CDR1 is MNHGY and CDR2 is SAAAGT. Trimming took off 6 bases at V and 5 bases at J, with 10 bases between the two ends. The CDR3 totals 12 residues. DNA of the CDR3: TGTGCCAGCAGGGGACACCAATATGGCTACACCTTC. Amino acids: CASRGHQYGYTF.

The chain recombines TRBV18 with TRBJ1-5; D perhaps matches TRBD1 (6 bases). Trimming stripped 6 bases from V and 4 bases from J, with 10 bases between. The V gene's germline CDR1 is KGHSH and CDR2 LQKENI. The CDR3 spans 13 residues. The CDR3 protein is CASSQDRNQPQHF. CDR3 DNA sequence: TGTGCCAGCTCCCAGGACAGAAATCAGCCCCAGCATTTT. Drawing the rest from reference TRBV18 and TRBJ1-5, the complete variable domain is NAGVMQNPRHLVRRRGQEARLRCSPMKGHSHVYWYRQLPEEGLKFMVYLQKENIIDESGMPKERFSAEFPKEGPSILRIQQVVRGDSAAYFCASSQDRNQPQHFGDGTRLSIL.

The gene calls are TRBV10-3 and TRBJ2-1; 14 nucleotides match TRBD2. CDR3 length equals 18 residues. V gave up 1 base and J gave up 2 bases; unmatched junction bases: 4. Germline V gene sequence: CDR1 ENHRY, CDR2 SYGVKD. CDR3 coding DNA: TGTGCCATCAGTGAGTACGGGACTAGCGGGAGTACCTACAATGAGCAGTTCTTC. Its protein product is CAISEYGTSGSTYNEQFF.

On this clone: Other DNA variants within this sample encode the same CDR3. The chain is built from TRBV6-2 or TRBV6-3 and TRBJ1-2; the match to TRBD1 covers 10 bases. The V gene's germline CDR1 is MNHEY and CDR2 SVGEGT. V lost 2 bases to trimming and J lost 3 bases; unmatched junction nucleotides: 3. This CDR3 has 15 residues. In nucleotides, the CDR3 is TGTGCCAGCAGTTACCCGGGGACAGGGGACTATGGCTACACCTTC. This encodes CASSYPGTGDYGYTF.

The chain joins TRBV19 to TRBJ2-1; D remains unclear. Per the germline V gene, CDR1 is LNHDA and CDR2 is SQIVND (reference sequence). The CDR3 runs to 15 residues. Trimming took off 2 bases at V and 3 bases at J, with 11 bases between the two ends. The CDR3 region is CASSISLGHYNEQFF. CDR3 nucleotide sequence: TGTGCCAGTAGTATATCATTGGGCCACTACAATGAGCAGTTCTTC.

V usage is TRBV6-5 and J usage is TRBJ2-7; no clear D. The CDR3 consists of 13 residues. Germline loops: CDR1 MNHEY, CDR2 SVGAGI. V shed 2 bases and J shed 3 bases, with 8 bases lying between them. The CDR3 sequence: CASSYGDSYEQYF. Here the CDR3 DNA reads TGTGCCAGCAGTTACGGTGATAGCTACGAGCAGTACTTC.

The chain couples TRBV5-1 to TRBJ2-3; 11 nucleotides line up with TRBD2. V dropped 4 bases and J dropped 0; count of bases not matched to a gene: 4. This CDR3 contains 16 residues. Germline V gene data show CDR1 as SGHRS and CDR2 as YFSETQ. CDR3 bases: TGCGCCAGCAGCCTTTGGACTAGCGGGAGCACAGATACGCAGTATTTT. Protein product: CASSLWTSGSTDTQYF.